This T cell receptor beta chain comes out of a study of blood T cell repertoires in COVID-19. On the study more broadly: Both acute and convalescent COVID-19 samples were obtained from the United States, Italy and Spain. The cDNA or gDNA used as material had been derived from T cells, B-cell-depleted T cells, or PBMCs.

J gave up 2 bases and V 5 bases, and 14 bases lay outside the gene matches. The CDR3 extends over 18 amino acids. Germline-derived CDR1 and CDR2 are SQVTM and ANQGSEA. Assay used: immunoSEQ multiplex PCR; TCRdb lists only in-frame clones, some missing. The table has about 180,000 clones, about 83% seen once; the top ten hold about 18%. The rearrangement uses TRBV29-1 and TRBJ2-5, with 13 bases that match TRBD2. The sequence was collected from a person aged 65-85 years with COVID-19, enrolled during active disease. Sequenced input: peripheral blood. In nucleotides, the CDR3 is TGCAGCGTTCGTTTTGGGGCCAAGGGACTAGCGGGGCAAGAGACCCAGTACTTC. This codes for CSVRFGAKGLAGQETQYF.